A single sample gave rise to the 9 T cell receptor beta chains below, sequenced in a study of OX40 agonist ivuxolimab in advanced cancers. Using immunoSEQ multiplex PCR, the repertoire was profiled, and TCRdb retains in-frame clones only, with some absent. The repertoire has about 17,000 clones, approximately 78% of them found once; the top ten carry around 2.4%. This specimen consisted of CD4+ or CD8+ T cells sorted from blood, obtained in a trial of the OX40 agonist ivuxolimab. All receptors come from an adult with an advanced solid tumor such as melanoma, head and neck, liver or kidney cancer.

The chain employs TRBV6-1 and TRBJ2-7; unclear D gene. Germline V gene lookup returns CDR1 MNHNS and CDR2 SASEGT. There are 12 residues in the CDR3. Between the trimmed V and J ends, which lost 2 bases and 3 bases, there was a span of 5 bases. The CDR3 DNA follows: TGTGCCAGCAGTGAAAGGATCTACGAGCAGTACTTC. As protein: CASSERIYEQYF.

The J gene is TRBJ2-6, the V gene TRBV11-2; tentative D call: TRBD1 (5 bases). This CDR3 spans 18 amino acids. V dropped 4 bases and J dropped 0 bases, with 16 bases sitting between them. Germline CDR1 is SGHAT and CDR2 is FQNNGV. CDR3 sequence (DNA): TGTGCCAGCAGCTCCTGGACATCGGAAGTCTCTGGGGCCAACGTCCTGACTTTC. Translated: CASSSWTSEVSGANVLTF.

The V call is TRBV19, the J call TRBJ2-1; D perhaps matches TRBD2 (6 bases). The germline CDR1 and CDR2 sequences are LNHDA and SQIVND (reference sequence). Trimming shortened V by 5 bases and J by 2 bases, and 13 bases separated the two germline ends. This CDR3 is built from 15 residues. CDR3 in DNA: TGTGCCAGTAGTTCGCAAGCGGGTGCCTACAATGAGCAGTTCTTC. As protein: CASSSQAGAYNEQFF.

The DNA for the CDR3 is TGTGCCAGCAGCTACGTAGCGGGAGGTAGCACAGATACGCAGTATTTT. As protein: CASSYVAGGSTDTQYF. V is TRBV7-9 and J is TRBJ2-3, with 10 positions matching TRBD2. Losses at the gene ends were 4 bases for V and 0 bases for J; bases not matched to a gene: 4. Germline CDR1 and CDR2: SEHNR and FQNEAQ (reference sequence). This CDR3 spans 16 amino acids.

This clone was recorded only once. The chain has TRBV18 and TRBJ2-1; 7 bases align to TRBD2. Germline trimming cut 8 bases from V and 6 bases from J; bases unmatched to any gene: 4. Germline V CDR1 and CDR2: KGHSH, LQKENI. The CDR3 loop spans 12 amino acids. CDR3 sequence: CASRTSGNEQFF. CDR3 DNA: TGTGCCAGCCGGACTAGTGGCAATGAGCAGTTCTTC. The full variable domain, rest sourced from reference TRBV18 and TRBJ2-1, is NAGVMQNPRHLVRRRGQEARLRCSPMKGHSHVYWYRQLPEEGLKFMVYLQKENIIDESGMPKERFSAEFPKEGPSILRIQQVVRGDSAAYFCASRTSGNEQFFGPGTRLTVL.

This clone was counted once. The chain combines TRBV5-1 with TRBJ1-6, with D possibly matching TRBD1 (5 bases). The CDR3 has 14 residues. V lost 0 bases, J lost 10 bases, and 11 bases lay in between. From germline, CDR1 is SGHRS and CDR2 YFSETQ. CDR3 sequence reads: CASSLGEKGSPLHF. CDR3 DNA: TGCGCCAGCAGCTTGGGAGAAAAGGGGTCACCCCTCCACTTT.

The chain recombines TRBV10-1 with TRBJ2-7; D uncertain. The length of the CDR3 is 13 residues. Germline CDR1 is WNHNN and CDR2 is SYGVQD (reference sequence). V was trimmed by 0 bases and J by 7 bases, leaving 10 bases between them. The CDR3 bases are TGCGCCAGCAGTGAGTCGTCTAGTCGGGAGCAGTACTTC. This gives the protein CASSESSSREQYF.

This clone was counted once. J is TRBJ2-1 and V is TRBV7-6; 7 bases agree with TRBD2. The germline V gene encodes CDR1 SGHVS and CDR2 FNYEAQ. CDR3 length: 13 amino acids. V trimming: 4 bases; J trimming: 6 bases; junction bases outside the gene matches: 3. CDR3 DNA sequence: TGTGCCAGCAGCTCAGGACTAGTCAATGAGCAGTTCTTC. It codes for CASSSGLVNEQFF.

The rearrangement joins TRBV4-1 to TRBJ2-2; the D is unclear. The V end lost 4 bases, the J end lost 4 bases, and 10 bases lay between the germline ends. Germline V gene lookup returns CDR1 MGHRA and CDR2 YSYEKL. There are 14 residues in the CDR3. DNA for the CDR3: TGCGCCAGCAGCCCCATTCTAAGCACCGGGGAGCTGTTTTTT. Translating it yields CASSPILSTGELFF.